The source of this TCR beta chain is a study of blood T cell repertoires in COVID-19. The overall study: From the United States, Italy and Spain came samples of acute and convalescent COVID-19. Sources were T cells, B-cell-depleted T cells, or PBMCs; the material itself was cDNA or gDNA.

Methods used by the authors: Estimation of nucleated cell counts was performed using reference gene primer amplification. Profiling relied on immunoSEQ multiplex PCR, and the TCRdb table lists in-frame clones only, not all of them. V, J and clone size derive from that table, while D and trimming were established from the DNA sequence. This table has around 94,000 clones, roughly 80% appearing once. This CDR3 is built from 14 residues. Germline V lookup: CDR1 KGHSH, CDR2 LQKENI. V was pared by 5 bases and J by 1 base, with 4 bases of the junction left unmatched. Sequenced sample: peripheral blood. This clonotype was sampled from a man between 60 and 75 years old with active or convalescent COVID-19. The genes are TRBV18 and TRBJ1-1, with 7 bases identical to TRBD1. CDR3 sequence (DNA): TGTGCCAGCTCAAAGACAGGGAAGAACACTGAAGCTTTCTTT. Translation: CASSKTGKNTEAFF.